The 27 T cell receptor beta chains below come from one sample, sequenced in a study of blood T cell repertoires in COVID-19. The repertoire was sequenced with immunoSEQ multiplex PCR; TCRdb's copy has only in-frame clones and lacks some. The sample holds about 260,000 clones, roughly 87% seen once. The material sequenced was peripheral blood. The receptors shown here come from a woman between 50 and 59 years old who had recovered from COVID-19.

V and J are TRBV10-2 and TRBJ1-1; 10 bases are shared with TRBD1. The ends lost 10 bases at V and 5 bases at J; junction bases unmatched: 10. The V gene's germline CDR1 is WSHSY and CDR2 SAAADI. The CDR3 is 14 amino acids. For the CDR3, the DNA is TGCGCCATCTCGGGACAGGGGTTGGAAACTGAAGCTTTCTTT. Residues: CAISGQGLETEAFF.

V is TRBV28 and J is TRBJ2-5; 7 bases fit TRBD1. The ends lost 6 bases at V and 2 bases at J; junction bases unmatched: 6. From germline, CDR1 is MDHEN and CDR2 SYDVKM. This CDR3 contains 14 residues. CDR3 nucleotides: TGTGCCAGCAGGATAGACAGGGTTCAAGAGACCCAGTACTTC. This encodes CASRIDRVQETQYF.

This chain connects TRBV9 to TRBJ1-1; the D gene is possibly TRBD1 (6 bases). This CDR3 is built from 16 residues. CDR1 SGDLS and CDR2 YYNGEE come from the germline V gene. V was trimmed by 4 bases and J by 4 bases, leaving 20 bases between them. CDR3 sequence (DNA): TGTGCCAGCAGCCCCCCACGCAGGGGAGCAGGCACTGAAGCTTTCTTT. This sequence encodes CASSPPRRGAGTEAFF.

The J gene is TRBJ2-7, the V gene TRBV7-2; D perhaps matches TRBD2 (5 bases). The CDR3 loop spans 13 amino acids. The V end was cut by 9 bases, the J end by 3 bases, with 15 bases between. The germline gives CDR1 SGHTA, CDR2 FQGNSA. DNA of the CDR3: TGTGCCAGTTCAACGGGGTCAAACTACGAGCAGTACTTC. This gives the protein CASSTGSNYEQYF.

This clone is a singleton in its sample. The chain combines TRBV11-3 with TRBJ1-1, with D tentatively TRBD1 (6 bases). The germline CDR1 and CDR2 sequences are SGHNT and YENEEA. V was trimmed by 0 bases and J by 4 bases, leaving 12 bases between them. This CDR3 spans 15 amino acids. CDR3 protein: CASSLDGGLGTEAFF. The CDR3, as DNA: TGTGCCAGCAGCTTAGACGGGGGGCTAGGCACTGAAGCTTTCTTT.

Notes on this clone: Lacking the conserved final phenylalanine or tryptophan, this CDR3 likely reflects a read error. This chain links TRBV5-4 with TRBJ1-1; 10 bases map to TRBD1. The CDR3 length is 16 residues. Trimming cost V 0 bases and J 1 base; bases outside gene matches: 3. Looked up from germline, CDR1 is SGHNT and CDR2 is YYREEE (reference sequence). The CDR3 reads CASSLGGQGSNTEAFL. CDR3 coding DNA: TGTGCCAGCAGCTTGGGGGGACAGGGGTCGAACACTGAAGCTTTCCTT.

This chain joins TRBV5-1 and TRBJ2-5, with D perhaps TRBD1 (5 bases). Between the trimmed V and J ends, which lost 4 bases and 5 bases, there was a span of 15 bases. This CDR3 comprises 14 residues. CDR1 is SGHRS, CDR2 YFSETQ, per germline. The CDR3 region has the DNA TGCGCCAGCAGCCGACAGCCCCCGGCGGAGACCCAGTACTTC. Translation: CASSRQPPAETQYF.

This chain links TRBV5-1 with TRBJ2-3; tentative D call: TRBD2 (6 bases). The germline V gene encodes CDR1 SGHRS and CDR2 YFSETQ. V was pared by 4 bases and J by 0 bases, with 12 bases between. There are 15 residues in the CDR3. Here the CDR3 DNA reads TGCGCCAGCAGCCCGGGGGTCCCTAGCACAGATACGCAGTATTTT. Translated: CASSPGVPSTDTQYF.

V usage is TRBV6-5 and J usage is TRBJ2-3; D uncertain. V gave up 6 bases and J gave up 0 bases, with 10 bases separating them. CDR3 size: 14 residues. Germline V CDR1 and CDR2: MNHEY, SVGAGI. As DNA, the CDR3 is TGTGCCAGCAGCCTTCAAGCTAGCACAGATACGCAGTATTTT. It codes for CASSLQASTDTQYF.

This chain joins TRBV14 and TRBJ1-1, with 8 bases matching TRBD1. The germline gives CDR1 SGHDN, CDR2 FVKESK. CDR3 length equals 13 residues. The V and J ends lost 4 bases and 6 bases, in that order; junction bases with no gene match: 4. The DNA for the CDR3 is TGTGCCAGCAGCCTGGACAGGGTTTCTGAAGCTTTCTTT. Its protein is CASSLDRVSEAFF.

The chain carries TRBV6-1 and TRBJ1-5, with D perhaps TRBD1 (6 bases). V lost 4 bases and J 0 bases, leaving 13 bases between the germline ends. This CDR3 contains 16 residues. The germline V gene encodes CDR1 MNHNS and CDR2 SASEGT. The CDR3 DNA follows: TGTGCCAGCAGTGCCCGGGGAGGGGGTAGCAATCAGCCCCAGCATTTT. Protein product: CASSARGGGSNQPQHF.

The chain combines TRBV9 with TRBJ1-1; D unresolved. CDR1 is SGDLS, CDR2 YYNGEE, per germline. The V gene lost 4 bases and the J gene lost 3 bases, with 10 bases spanning the gap. The CDR3 extends over 13 amino acids. CDR3 sequence: CASSPVPYTEAFF. Written as DNA, the CDR3 is TGTGCCAGCAGCCCGGTTCCCTACACTGAAGCTTTCTTT.

The rearrangement links TRBV20-1 to TRBJ1-5; D is possibly TRBD1 (6 bases). The germline gives CDR1 DFQATT, CDR2 SNEGSKA (reference sequence). V lost 7 bases, J lost 7 bases, and 11 bases lay in between. The length of the CDR3 is 11 residues. The CDR3 DNA follows: TGCAGTGTGGGCAGGGGACAGCCCCAGCATTTT. Encoded protein: CSVGRGQPQHF.

The chain joins TRBV11-3 to TRBJ2-3; D remains unclear. V was clipped by 4 bases and J by 6 bases, with 11 bases between them. This CDR3 is 13 amino acids long. CDR1 SGHNT and CDR2 YENEEA come from the germline V gene. The CDR3 spells CASSSSSSDTQYF. CDR3 DNA: TGTGCCAGCAGCTCCTCCTCCTCTGATACGCAGTATTTT.

The V gene is TRBV6-4, the J gene TRBJ2-7, with D tentatively TRBD1 (6 bases). Germline CDR1 and CDR2: MRHNA and SNTAGT. The CDR3 sequence is 17 residues long. V lost 8 bases and J lost 0, with 23 bases in between. The CDR3 sequence: CASESRVTDRSSYEQYF. The CDR3 DNA reads as TGTGCCAGCGAGTCCCGGGTCACAGACAGGTCCTCCTACGAGCAGTACTTC.

The V call is TRBV3-1 (or the pseudogene TRBV3-2), the J call TRBJ1-6; D might be TRBD1 (5 bases). From germline, CDR1 is LGHDT and CDR2 YNNKEL (reference sequence). This CDR3 is built from 15 residues. V gave up 5 bases and J gave up 7 bases, with 15 bases separating them. The CDR3 region has the DNA TGTGCCAGCAGCTTAGAGAGGGGAGGGAATTCACCCCTCCACTTT. Translation gives CASSLERGGNSPLHF.

This rearrangement joins TRBV3-1 (or the pseudogene TRBV3-2) to TRBJ1-1; 7 nucleotides match TRBD1. The trim removed 10 bases at V and 4 bases at J, leaving 6 bases unmatched. CDR1 is LGHDT, CDR2 YNNKEL, per germline (reference sequence). The CDR3 contains 12 residues. The CDR3 loop reads CATYQGGTEAFF. As DNA, the CDR3 is TGTGCCACCTATCAGGGGGGCACTGAAGCTTTCTTT.

CDR3 nucleotide sequence: TGTGCCAGCAGCCCAAGGTTCCGGGACAGGAGAGGACCAGATACGCAGTATTTT. It yields the protein CASSPRFRDRRGPDTQYF. The rearrangement links TRBV7-2 to TRBJ2-3, with TRBD1 matching 8 bases. Germline trimming cut 5 bases from V and 4 bases from J; bases unmatched to any gene: 17. From germline, CDR1 is SGHTA and CDR2 FQGNSA. The CDR3 covers 18 residues.

This chain links TRBV2 with TRBJ2-7; D is unclear. This CDR3 contains 14 residues. Per the germline V gene, CDR1 is SNHLY and CDR2 is FYNNEI. V lost 7 bases, J lost 0 bases, and 13 bases lay in between. This chain's CDR3 is CASKKRSSSYEQYF. The CDR3 DNA is TGTGCCAGCAAAAAGCGTTCGAGCTCCTACGAGCAGTACTTC. The full variable domain, its missing parts supplied by reference TRBV2 and TRBJ2-7, is EPEVTQTPSHQVTQMGQEVILRCVPISNHLYFYWYRQILGQKVEFLVSFYNNEISEKSEIFDDQFSVERPDGSNFTLKIRSTKLEDSAMYFCASKKRSSSYEQYFGPGTRLTVT.

The chain uses TRBV4-1 and TRBJ1-1, with D unresolved. Per germline, CDR1 MGHRA and CDR2 YSYEKL. V shed 6 bases and J shed 1 base, with 15 bases lying between them. CDR3 length: 15 residues. The CDR3 sequence is CASRRGEFSNTEAFF. CDR3 DNA sequence: TGCGCCAGCAGACGAGGAGAGTTTTCGAACACTGAAGCTTTCTTT.

The V and J genes are TRBV15 and TRBJ1-1, with D uncertain. The length of the CDR3 is 12 residues. The V gene's germline CDR1 is LNHNV and CDR2 YYDKDF (reference sequence). V was trimmed by 0 bases and J by 6 bases, leaving 5 bases between them. CDR3 bases: TGTGCCACCAGCAGAGATCTCGCTGAAGCTTTCTTT. It encodes CATSRDLAEAFF.

The chain joins TRBV30 to TRBJ1-6; D is perhaps TRBD1 (6 bases). Germline CDR1 is GTSNPN and CDR2 is SVGIG (reference sequence). CDR3 length equals 12 residues. The germline V and J ends were trimmed by 3 bases and 10 bases, with 10 bases remaining between them. Here the CDR3 reads CAWRAGDSPLHF. The DNA of the CDR3 is TGTGCCTGGAGGGCAGGGGACTCACCCCTCCACTTT.

About this clone: This same CDR3 is encoded by further DNA sequences in the sample. The chain is built from TRBV30 and TRBJ1-4, with D possibly being TRBD1 (5 bases). V lost 3 bases and J 1 base, leaving 6 bases between the germline ends. The germline V gene has CDR1 GTSNPN and CDR2 SVGIG (reference sequence). The CDR3 has 13 residues. The CDR3 is CAWSQGTNEKLFF. Written as DNA, the CDR3 is TGTGCCTGGAGCCAGGGAACTAATGAAAAACTGTTTTTT.

The chain recombines TRBV4-2 with TRBJ2-5, with 10 nucleotides matching TRBD2. The trim removed 3 bases at V and 4 bases at J, leaving 8 bases unmatched. Germline loops: CDR1 LGHNA, CDR2 YNFKEQ. This CDR3 has 16 amino acids. The CDR3 region is CASSHPTSGGAETQYF. The CDR3 DNA is TGTGCCAGCAGCCACCCTACCAGCGGGGGGGCAGAGACCCAGTACTTC.

V usage is TRBV4-1 and J usage is TRBJ1-2; 11 positions match TRBD1. V shed 3 bases, J shed 14 bases, and the junction held 26 bases outside the gene matches. The V gene's germline CDR1 is MGHRA and CDR2 YSYEKL. This CDR3 contains 19 residues. The CDR3 DNA reads as TGCGCCAGCAGCCAGGAAAGCTCCGGGACAGGGGGTTATCGAAGTGCTCGGACCTTC. Its protein product is CASSQESSGTGGYRSARTF.

The chain links TRBV4-1 to TRBJ2-5; 12 bases agree with TRBD1. V dropped 3 bases and J dropped 0; count of bases not matched to a gene: 5. In germline, CDR1 is MGHRA, CDR2 YSYEKL. The CDR3 has 17 amino acids. For the CDR3, the DNA is TGCGCCAGCAGCCAGGTCGGGACAGGGGGCTACCAAGAGACCCAGTACTTC. Encoded protein: CASSQVGTGGYQETQYF.

The chain is built from TRBV6-2 or TRBV6-3 and TRBJ2-7; 7 bases are shared with TRBD2. The V gene end was trimmed by 2 bases and the J gene end by 6 bases; junction bases not matched to a gene: 10. CDR1 is MNHEY, CDR2 SVGEGT, per germline. CDR3 length: 15 amino acids. In DNA, the CDR3 is TGTGCCAGCAGTTACGTCGCCCGCGGGAGAATCGAGCAGTACTTC. It is translated as CASSYVARGRIEQYF.